The text below deals with one T cell receptor (beta chain). The antigen is undetermined. The record originates from a study of T cell responses to AZD1222 COVID-19 vaccine. Assay used: immunoSEQ multiplex PCR; TCRdb lists only in-frame clones, some missing. There are under 110,000 clones in the sample; approximately 86% occur only once, and around 1.5% lies in the top ten. V trimming: 4 bases; J trimming: 4 bases; junction bases outside the gene matches: 7. The CDR3 loop spans 16 amino acids. Germline V CDR1 and CDR2: MDHEN, SYDVKM. Study results and limitations: Clonal diversity may have been underestimated in mostly white British donors. Samples come after the peak T cell response, not at day 14. There were vaccine-associated CD4 TCRs across spike, dominant at 160-218 and 743-854. Only 6 or 7 AZD1222 recipients tested seropositive at baseline.

V and J are TRBV28 and TRBJ1-5; 10 bases match TRBD1. The TCR comes from an adult in good health. Source: peripheral blood, taken on day 0 of AZD1222 vaccination. CDR3 in DNA: TGTGCCAGCAGTTCGACAGGACAGGGGGAAAATCAGCCCCAGCATTTT. Protein: CASSSTGQGENQPQHF.